Listed below are T cell receptor beta chains from one sample, sequenced in a study of shared clonotypes between healthy human individuals. Clones were read by immunoSEQ multiplex PCR, and TCRdb kept only the in-frame ones, dropping some. The data contain 2 million to 3 million clones, over 85% of them singletons. Sample: naive CD4+ T cells from PBMCs. The receptors originated from a man between 18 and 29 years old in good health. Some clones in this sample may be carry-over from other donors' samples. The CDR3 runs from the conserved cysteine through the conserved F or W. The D gene is left open where the match is weak. Expanded clones are given a class, and other clones once, few, many or no size at all.

J	D	size	V	CDR3	DNA
TRBJ2-2	NA	NA	TRBV19	CASIGRSDTGELFF	TGTGCCAGTATCGGCAGGTCCGACACCGGGGAGCTGTTTTTT
TRBJ2-1	NA	once	TRBV5-1	CASSLVVGAYNEQFF	TGCGCCAGCAGCTTGGTAGTTGGAGCTTACAATGAGCAGTTCTTC
TRBJ1-5	NA	NA	TRBV28	CASSQRPLLYQPQHF	TGTGCCAGCAGCCAAAGACCCCTTTTGTATCAGCCCCAGCATTTT
TRBJ1-3	TRBD1	NA	TRBV5-1	CASSLLGQGISSGNTIYF	TGCGCCAGCAGCTTGTTGGGACAGGGGATTAGCTCTGGAAACACCATATATTTT
TRBJ2-7	NA	NA	TRBV18	CASSPPALYEQYF	TGTGCCAGCTCACCACCGGCTCTGTACGAGCAGTACTTC
TRBJ2-7	NA	NA	TRBV7-3	CASSLGRAAEQYF	TGTGCCAGCAGCTTAGGTCGAGCGGCCGAGCAGTACTTC
TRBJ2-4	NA	once	TRBV14	CASSQVRGSIQYF	TGTGCCAGCAGCCAAGTTAGGGGGAGCATTCAGTACTTC
TRBJ2-3	NA	NA	TRBV5-1	CASSLVGRGDTQYF	TGCGCCAGCAGCTTGGTGGGAAGGGGAGATACGCAGTATTTT
TRBJ2-1	NA	NA	TRBV1	CTSMAGDEQFF	TGCACCAGTATGGCCGGCGATGAGCAGTTCTTC
TRBJ2-2	NA	NA	TRBV5-1	CASSLVAANTGELFF	TGCGCCAGCAGCTTGGTTGCAGCGAACACCGGGGAGCTGTTTTTT
TRBJ1-2	NA	NA	TRBV5-6	CASSLAGNYVGYTF	TGTGCCAGCAGCTTGGCCGGGAACTACGTTGGCTACACCTTC
TRBJ2-1	NA	NA	TRBV7-8	CASSRWGNEQFF	TGTGCCAGCAGCCGTTGGGGCAATGAGCAGTTCTTC
TRBJ2-6	NA	NA	TRBV5-1	CASSFSGLGANVLTF	TGCGCCAGCAGCTTTTCAGGGCTTGGGGCCAACGTCCTGACTTTC
TRBJ1-2	NA	NA	TRBV5-6	CASSLPNYGYTF	TGTGCCAGCAGCTTACCTAACTATGGCTACACCTTC
TRBJ1-3	NA	once	TRBV6-1	CASSEARRTGNLGRNTIYF	TGTGCCAGCAGTGAAGCGCGGCGCACAGGGAATTTAGGTAGAAACACCATATATTTT
TRBJ2-1	NA	once	TRBV11-2	CASSLKNEQFF	TGTGCCAGCAGCTTAAAGAATGAGCAGTTCTTC
TRBJ1-2	NA	NA	TRBV10-1	CASREETDYGYTF	TGCGCCAGCAGGGAGGAGACTGACTATGGCTACACCTTC
TRBJ1-4	NA	once	TRBV5-1	CASSWTAGTNEKLFF	TGCGCCAGCAGCTGGACTGCAGGGACTAATGAAAAACTGTTTTTT
TRBJ2-2	TRBD2	NA	TRBV6-4	CASSDGRAATGELFF	TGTGCCAGCAGTGACGGGAGGGCCGCCACCGGGGAGCTGTTTTTT
TRBJ2-3	NA	NA	TRBV19	CASSMIMGRGTDTQYF	TGTGCCAGTAGTATGATTATGGGACGAGGCACAGATACGCAGTATTTT
TRBJ2-2	TRBD1	NA	TRBV7-2	CASSATGGYTGELFF	TGTGCCAGCAGCGCGACAGGGGGATACACCGGGGAGCTGTTTTTT
TRBJ1-1	NA	NA	TRBV19	CASSIGTGNEAFF	TGTGCCAGTAGTATAGGAACAGGGAATGAAGCTTTCTTT
TRBJ2-2	NA	NA	TRBV7-3	CASSLVGNTGELFF	TGTGCCAGCAGCTTAGTGGGAAACACCGGGGAGCTGTTTTTT
TRBJ2-3	NA	NA	TRBV7-9	CASSSGSVQYF	TGTGCCAGCAGCTCAGGGTCTGTACAGTATTTT